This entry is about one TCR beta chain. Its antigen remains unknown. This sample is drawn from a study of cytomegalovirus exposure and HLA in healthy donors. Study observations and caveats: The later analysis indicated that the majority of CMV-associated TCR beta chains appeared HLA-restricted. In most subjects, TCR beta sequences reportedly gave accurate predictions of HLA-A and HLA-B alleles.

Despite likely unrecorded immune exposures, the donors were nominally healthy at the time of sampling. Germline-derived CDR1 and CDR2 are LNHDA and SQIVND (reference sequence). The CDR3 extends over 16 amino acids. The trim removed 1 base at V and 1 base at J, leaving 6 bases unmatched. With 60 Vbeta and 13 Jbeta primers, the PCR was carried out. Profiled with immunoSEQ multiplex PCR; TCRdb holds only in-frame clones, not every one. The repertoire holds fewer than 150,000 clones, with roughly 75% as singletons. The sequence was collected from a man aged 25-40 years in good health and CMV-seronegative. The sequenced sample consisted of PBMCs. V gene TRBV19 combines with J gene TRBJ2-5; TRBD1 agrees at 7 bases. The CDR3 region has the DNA TGTGCCAGTAGTATAGTTCCGGGACAGCGCCAAGAGACCCAGTACTTC. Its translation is CASSIVPGQRQETQYF. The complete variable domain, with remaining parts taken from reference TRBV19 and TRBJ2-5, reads DGGITQSPKYLFRKEGQNVTLSCEQNLNHDAMYWYRQDPGQGLRLIYYSQIVNDFQKGDIAEGYSVSREKKESFPLTVTSAQKNPTAFYLCASSIVPGQRQETQYFGPGTRLLVL.